This entry concerns a single TCR beta chain. This CDR3 spans 17 amino acids. V was trimmed by 3 bases and J by 3 bases, leaving 18 bases between them. The germline gives CDR1 LNHDA, CDR2 SQIVND (reference sequence). Here immunoSEQ multiplex PCR was the method, and the copy in TCRdb shows in-frame clones only, minus some. The sample holds about 88,000 clones, roughly 90% seen once. This sample was included in a study of PD-L1 blockade in urothelial cancer. Study context: Patients went on atezolizumab around 2014, receiving 1,200 mg intravenously every 3 weeks. Patients had been given 0 to 3 earlier chemotherapy regimens.

Patients suffered from locally advanced or metastatic urothelial carcinoma. The chain combines TRBV19 with TRBJ1-5; D is undetermined. Specimen: PBMCs, collected around atezolizumab (anti-PD-L1) treatment. This TCR came from a man in his 60s with urothelial cancer. The DNA of the CDR3 is TGTGCCAGTAGTATTTACCCGAGAGCCTATAACAATCAGCCCCAGCATTTT. It translates to CASSIYPRAYNNQPQHF.